The 32 T cell receptor beta chains presented below share a single source sample, sequenced in a study of shared clonotypes between healthy human individuals. CD8 cells classed as naive were CD45RO-negative and positively selected for CCR7, excluding terminally differentiated effector memory CD45RA+ cells. Libraries were prepared by immunoSEQ multiplex PCR; TCRdb keeps only in-frame clonotypes and omits some of them. The sample shows over 800,000 clones, about 91% of them seen only once. Input material: naive CD8+ T cells sorted from blood. Receptor source: a man between 25 and 39 years old in good health.

The rearrangement links TRBV29-1 to TRBJ2-1; perhaps D is TRBD1 or TRBD2 (5 bases each). The V gene's germline CDR1 is SQVTM and CDR2 ANQGSEA. This CDR3 contains 15 residues. V dropped 8 bases and J dropped 5 bases, with 22 bases sitting between them. CDR3 DNA sequence: TGCAGCACCAGAGGGGTACTAGGAGCCCACAATGAGCAGTTCTTC. Protein product: CSTRGVLGAHNEQFF.

Note on this clone: This sample also contains other DNA sequences that code for the same CDR3. This chain uses TRBV28 with TRBJ2-7; TRBD1 matches 10 bases. CDR1 MDHEN and CDR2 SYDVKM come from the germline V gene. Trimming at V came to 5 bases and at J to 4 bases, leaving 8 bases not matched to a gene. The CDR3 covers 15 residues. The CDR3 DNA reads TGTGCCAGCAGTCCAGGGACAGGGGTTTCGTACGAGCAGTACTTC. Its protein is CASSPGTGVSYEQYF.

V is TRBV6-5 and J is TRBJ2-2; D may be TRBD2 (5 bases). The germline V gene encodes CDR1 MNHEY and CDR2 SVGAGI. Trimming took 0 bases from V and 0 from J, leaving 8 bases between them. The CDR3 has 16 residues. The CDR3 DNA follows: TGTGCCAGCAGTTACTCGAGCGGAGCGAACACCGGGGAGCTGTTTTTT. Its protein is CASSYSSGANTGELFF.

In the case of this clone: The sample has other DNA sequences that encode this CDR3 too. The chain joins TRBV20-1 to TRBJ1-2; D remains unclear. Germline values: CDR1 DFQATT, CDR2 SNEGSKA (reference sequence). V lost 6 bases to trimming and J lost 6 bases, with 5 bases between them. This CDR3 contains 9 residues. For the CDR3, the DNA is TGCAGTGCGCGGAATGGCTACACCTTC. Translation: CSARNGYTF.

The genes are TRBV30 and TRBJ2-5; 10 positions agree with TRBD1. In germline, CDR1 is GTSNPN, CDR2 SVGIG (reference sequence). This CDR3 spans 15 amino acids. V shed 3 bases, J shed 5 bases, and the junction held 9 bases outside the gene matches. The DNA for the CDR3 is TGTGCCTGGAGGGAACGCCGGACAGGGGGTGAGACCCAGTACTTC. Translated: CAWRERRTGGETQYF.

The chain carries TRBV14 and TRBJ2-2; tentative D call: TRBD1 (5 bases). Germline assignment: CDR1 SGHDN and CDR2 FVKESK. V shed 3 bases and J shed 4 bases, with 21 bases lying between them. CDR3 length: 18 residues. In nucleotides, the CDR3 is TGTGCCAGCAGCCAGGGGCCAGGGTACCTAGAGATCACCGGGGAGCTGTTTTTT. Its protein product is CASSQGPGYLEITGELFF. Full variable domain (outside the CDR3, taken from reference TRBV14 and TRBJ2-2): EAGVTQFPSHSVIEKGQTVTLRCDPISGHDNLYWYRRVMGKEIKFLLHFVKESKQDESGMPNNRFLAERTGGTYSTLKVQPAELEDSGVYFCASSQGPGYLEITGELFFGEGSRLTVL.

This clone was seen ten or more times. This chain links TRBV27 with TRBJ2-6; a weak D match, TRBD2 (6 bases). Germline CDR1 MNHEY, CDR2 SMNVEV (reference sequence). The germline V and J ends were trimmed by 3 bases and 0 bases, with 9 bases remaining between them. The CDR3 totals 16 residues. The CDR3 reads CASSLVGGSGANVLTF. The CDR3 nucleotides are TGTGCCAGCAGTTTGGTCGGGGGCTCTGGGGCCAACGTCCTGACTTTC.

This clone was picked up a small number of times. The V and J genes are TRBV30 and TRBJ1-2; the D is unclear. The ends were cut back, 4 bases at V and 8 bases at J, with 14 bases in the middle. Germline V CDR1 and CDR2: GTSNPN, SVGIG (reference sequence). The CDR3 is 12 residues long. The CDR3 sequence: CAWMFRGLGYTF. CDR3 sequence (DNA): TGTGCCTGGATGTTTCGGGGTTTGGGCTACACCTTC. Full variable domain (rest looked up from reference TRBV30 and TRBJ1-2): SQTIHQWPATLVQPVGSPLSLECTVEGTSNPNLYWYRQAAGRGLQLLFYSVGIGQISSEVPQNLSASRPQDRQFILSSKKLLLSDSGFYLCAWMFRGLGYTFGSGTRLTVV.

The chain links TRBV15 to TRBJ1-3; D ambiguous. The V end lost 4 bases, the J end lost 0 bases, and 7 bases lay between the germline ends. Germline CDR1 is LNHNV and CDR2 is YYDKDF (reference sequence). The CDR3 is 14 amino acids. The CDR3 nucleotides read TGTGCCACCAGCAAAACGGGCTCTGGAAACACCATATATTTT. Protein sequence: CATSKTGSGNTIYF.

CDR3 coding DNA: TGTGCCAGCAGTTGGGGACAGGTACGGAGATACAATGAGCAGTTCTTC. This sequence encodes CASSWGQVRRYNEQFF. The chain carries TRBV27 and TRBJ2-1; TRBD1 aligns across 8 bases. Germline lookup yields CDR1 MNHEY and CDR2 SMNVEV (reference sequence). The CDR3 runs 16 residues. The V and J ends lost 4 bases and 4 bases, in that order; junction bases with no gene match: 9.

The chain has TRBV7-9 and TRBJ2-7; 11 nucleotides agree with TRBD2. The germline V gene has CDR1 SEHNR and CDR2 FQNEAQ (reference sequence). Trimming took 6 bases from V and 0 from J; bases not matched to a gene: 4. The CDR3 has 15 residues. CDR3 loop: CASRPGTSGSYEQYF. The DNA of the CDR3 is TGTGCCAGCAGGCCGGGGACTAGCGGCTCCTACGAGCAGTACTTC.

The chain employs TRBV10-1 and TRBJ2-3; 8 nucleotides line up with TRBD2. The germline V gene has CDR1 WNHNN and CDR2 SYGVQD (reference sequence). Losses at the gene ends were 3 bases for V and 2 bases for J; bases not matched to a gene: 4. This CDR3 contains 15 residues. CDR3 DNA: TGCGCCAGCAGTGAAGGTAGCGGGGTCACAGATACGCAGTATTTT. Its translation: CASSEGSGVTDTQYF.

The chain links TRBV10-1 to TRBJ2-7, with 8 bases identical to TRBD2. Losses at the gene ends were 1 base for V and 6 bases for J; bases not matched to a gene: 8. Germline CDR1 is WNHNN and CDR2 is SYGVQD (reference sequence). CDR3 length: 15 residues. The CDR3 sequence is CASSEFPAGVGEQYF. The CDR3 DNA sequence: TGCGCCAGCAGTGAGTTCCCAGCGGGAGTAGGCGAGCAGTACTTC.

This clone was seen a handful of times. This chain joins TRBV9 and TRBJ2-1; D gene unclear. This CDR3 has 11 amino acids. The germline CDR1 and CDR2 sequences are SGDLS and YYNGEE. V was clipped by 1 base and J by 10 bases, with 6 bases between them. Here the CDR3 DNA reads TGTGCCAGCAGCGTAACCGAGGAGCAGTTCTTC. Protein sequence: CASSVTEEQFF.

About this clone itself: The sample contains more than one DNA sequence encoding this CDR3. CDR3 region: CASSQDSGNEQFF. The CDR3 DNA sequence: TGCGCCAGCAGCCAAGATTCCGGAAATGAGCAGTTCTTC. J is TRBJ2-1 and V is TRBV4-1; D unclear. Germline lookup yields CDR1 MGHRA and CDR2 YSYEKL. The CDR3 consists of 13 residues. The V end lost 0 bases, the J end lost 7 bases, and 7 bases lay between the germline ends.

The chain combines TRBV10-2 with TRBJ2-2; TRBD1 might be the D (6 bases). This CDR3 is 21 amino acids long. Germline V lookup: CDR1 WSHSY, CDR2 SAAADI. Trimming removed 3 bases from V and 2 bases from J, with 28 bases in between. This CDR3 is CASSDPILAGVRNPNTGELFF. CDR3 bases: TGCGCCAGCAGTGACCCCATCCTGGCAGGGGTTCGTAACCCCAACACCGGGGAGCTGTTTTTT.

The rearrangement joins TRBV29-1 to TRBJ2-6; D gene unclear. Trimming stripped 7 bases from V and 4 bases from J, with 14 bases between. The CDR3 is 14 residues long. Germline CDR1 SQVTM, CDR2 ANQGSEA. CDR3 sequence reads: CSASNLGGANVLTF. In nucleotides, the CDR3 is TGCAGCGCCAGCAATCTGGGGGGGGCCAACGTCCTGACTTTC.

V gene TRBV29-1 combines with J gene TRBJ2-1; D unresolved. CDR3 length: 12 amino acids. Germline V gives CDR1 SQVTM, CDR2 ANQGSEA. V was clipped by 3 bases and J by 9 bases, with 12 bases between them. CDR3 loop: CSVDILRAEQFF. The CDR3 DNA sequence: TGCAGCGTTGATATTCTTCGGGCTGAGCAGTTCTTC.

A word on this clone: Distinct nucleotide sequences in the sample also encode this CDR3. The J gene is TRBJ2-7, the V gene TRBV28; unclear D gene. The CDR3 is 12 residues long. V was trimmed by 6 bases and J by 3 bases, leaving 9 bases between them. Germline V lookup: CDR1 MDHEN, CDR2 SYDVKM. CDR3 nucleotides: TGTGCCAGCAGCCCACCCAGCTACGAGCAGTACTTC. This codes for CASSPPSYEQYF.

This chain connects TRBV7-6 to TRBJ2-1, with D perhaps matching TRBD2 (5 bases). Trimming removed 2 bases at V and 4 bases at J, with 9 bases between. Germline loops: CDR1 SGHVS, CDR2 FNYEAQ. The CDR3 runs to 14 residues. The CDR3 region is CASSLLGGYNEQFF. CDR3 sequence (DNA): TGTGCCAGCAGCTTATTGGGCGGGTACAATGAGCAGTTCTTC.

The CDR3 bases are TGTGCCAGCAGTTGGGCAGGGTGGGACGCTGAAGCTTTCTTT. Translated, it gives CASSWAGWDAEAFF. J is TRBJ1-1 and V is TRBV28; a weak D match, TRBD1 (5 bases). Germline V gene lookup returns CDR1 MDHEN and CDR2 SYDVKM. The CDR3 is made up of 14 amino acids. Trimming pared 4 bases from V and 6 bases from J, leaving 15 bases between.

The table lists this clone with a count of one. V is TRBV28 and J is TRBJ2-5; 14 bases fit TRBD2. The CDR3 covers 16 residues. Germline V CDR1 and CDR2: MDHEN, SYDVKM. Trimming took 5 bases from V and 4 from J; bases not matched to a gene: 6. For the CDR3, the DNA is TGTGCCAGCAGTGCCACTGGACTAGCGGGAGGAGAGACCCAGTACTTC. It encodes CASSATGLAGGETQYF.

This clone was observed a few times. J is TRBJ2-1 and V is TRBV6-1; 8 nucleotides agree with TRBD1. Trimming at V came to 2 bases and at J to 4 bases, leaving 13 bases not matched to a gene. The CDR3 contains 18 residues. Germline CDR1 reads MNHNS; CDR2 reads SASEGT. The DNA of the CDR3 is TGTGCCAGCAGTGAACCGTCCGGGACAGGACTTTCTTACAATGAGCAGTTCTTC. Its protein product is CASSEPSGTGLSYNEQFF.

The genes are TRBV11-2 and TRBJ2-7; 7 bases fit TRBD2. This CDR3 has 15 residues. The junction had 9 bases not matched to a gene; V was cut back by 5 bases and J by 2 bases. Germline lookup yields CDR1 SGHAT and CDR2 FQNNGV. The CDR3 reads CASSPRSRETYEQYF. DNA for the CDR3: TGTGCCAGCAGCCCCCGGTCGCGGGAGACCTACGAGCAGTACTTC.

The V and J genes are TRBV7-9 and TRBJ2-1, with 7 bases matching TRBD2. Germline V gene data show CDR1 as SEHNR and CDR2 as FQNEAQ (reference sequence). With V trimmed by 5 bases and J by 5 bases, 12 bases remained unmatched. The CDR3 spans 16 residues. CDR3 DNA sequence: TGTGCCAGCAGCATCTTGGGGGGGGGTTCCCACAATGAGCAGTTCTTC. Translating gives CASSILGGGSHNEQFF.

The rearrangement uses TRBV7-9 and TRBJ2-7, with 11 bases that match TRBD1. CDR3 size: 15 residues. Losses at the gene ends were 6 bases for V and 4 bases for J; bases not matched to a gene: 8. Looked up from germline, CDR1 is SEHNR and CDR2 is FQNEAQ (reference sequence). The CDR3 reads CASRNLRDRGYEQYF. The CDR3 DNA reads TGTGCCAGCAGAAACCTCCGGGACAGGGGGTACGAGCAGTACTTC.

The gene calls are TRBV28 and TRBJ2-2; D perhaps matches TRBD1 (6 bases). Germline V gene lookup returns CDR1 MDHEN and CDR2 SYDVKM. Trimming stripped 3 bases from V and 4 bases from J, with 9 bases between. CDR3 length: 14 residues. CDR3 nucleotides: TGTGCCAGCAGTTTCAGACAGGCCACCGGGGAGCTGTTTTTT. Translated, it gives CASSFRQATGELFF.

This clone was counted a single time. The genes are TRBV2 and TRBJ1-1; TRBD1 might be the D (6 bases). Germline assignment: CDR1 SNHLY and CDR2 FYNNEI. V was shortened by 5 bases and J by 0 bases, with 19 bases between the two germline ends. This CDR3 contains 17 residues. CDR3 in amino acids: CASSPALPGHLNTEAFF. For the CDR3, the DNA is TGTGCCAGCAGTCCCGCGCTTCCGGGACACTTGAACACTGAAGCTTTCTTT.

This clone came up once. V gene TRBV10-3 combines with J gene TRBJ2-7; no definite D call. CDR1 is ENHRY, CDR2 SYGVKD, per germline. The CDR3 length is 14 residues. V dropped 8 bases and J dropped 3 bases, with 17 bases sitting between them. DNA for the CDR3: TGTGCCATCTGGGAAGGGCCCGGCCTCTACGAGCAGTACTTC. As protein: CAIWEGPGLYEQYF.

The chain joins TRBV11-2 to TRBJ2-7, with TRBD2 matching over 8 bases. From germline, CDR1 is SGHAT and CDR2 FQNNGV. CDR3 size: 17 residues. Trimming removed 2 bases from V and 2 bases from J; junction bases left unmatched: 11. In nucleotides, the CDR3 is TGTGCCAGCAGCTTAAGCGGGAGATCCCTAACAACCTACGAGCAGTACTTC. This codes for CASSLSGRSLTTYEQYF.

This clone was observed once. This rearrangement joins TRBV5-1 to TRBJ1-2; 7 nucleotides align to TRBD1. CDR3 length: 14 amino acids. Germline V gene lookup returns CDR1 SGHRS and CDR2 YFSETQ. Germline trimming cut 3 bases from V and 8 bases from J; bases unmatched to any gene: 10. Here the CDR3 reads CASSSGQSLWGYTF. The CDR3 DNA is TGCGCCAGCAGCTCGGGACAGTCGCTGTGGGGCTACACCTTC.

The chain has TRBV7-3 and TRBJ2-5; no firm D call. Germline loops: CDR1 SGHTA, CDR2 FQGTGA. V was pared by 5 bases and J by 5 bases, with 12 bases between. The CDR3 covers 13 residues. CDR3: CASSLSLGETQYF. The CDR3 DNA reads TGTGCCAGCAGCCTAAGTCTGGGGGAGACCCAGTACTTC.